One and the same sample provided the 2 T cell receptor beta chains below, sequenced in a study of T cells after yellow fever vaccination. TCRdb passed the 5' RACE reads through MiXCR, listing each CDR3 protein once. The profile covers just over 250,000 distinct CDR3 sequences, with about 5% appearing a single time and roughly 3% taken by the ten largest. The sequences come from CD4+ T cells sorted from PBMCs, collected on the day of the yellow fever booster vaccination. The receptors originated from a young man who received the YFV17D yellow fever vaccine.

The rearrangement joins TRBV6-5 to TRBJ2-2, with D tentatively TRBD2 (5 bases). V was clipped by 6 bases and J by 6 bases, with 14 bases between them. CDR1 is MNHEY, CDR2 SVGAGI, per germline. The CDR3 extends over 14 amino acids. The CDR3 sequence is CASSLRGIPGELFF. CDR3 DNA sequence: TGTGCCAGCAGCCTCCGAGGGATCCCCGGGGAGCTGTTTTTT.

This clonotype has just a few counts. V is TRBV11-2 and J is TRBJ2-3, with 9 positions matching TRBD1. V shed 5 bases, J shed 4 bases, and the junction held 16 bases outside the gene matches. The CDR3 is made up of 18 amino acids. Germline V CDR1 and CDR2: SGHAT, FQNNGV. In nucleotides, the CDR3 is TGTGCCAGCAGCCTATACACCGGGACAGGGCGTTTCGCAGATACGCAGTATTTT. Protein: CASSLYTGTGRFADTQYF.